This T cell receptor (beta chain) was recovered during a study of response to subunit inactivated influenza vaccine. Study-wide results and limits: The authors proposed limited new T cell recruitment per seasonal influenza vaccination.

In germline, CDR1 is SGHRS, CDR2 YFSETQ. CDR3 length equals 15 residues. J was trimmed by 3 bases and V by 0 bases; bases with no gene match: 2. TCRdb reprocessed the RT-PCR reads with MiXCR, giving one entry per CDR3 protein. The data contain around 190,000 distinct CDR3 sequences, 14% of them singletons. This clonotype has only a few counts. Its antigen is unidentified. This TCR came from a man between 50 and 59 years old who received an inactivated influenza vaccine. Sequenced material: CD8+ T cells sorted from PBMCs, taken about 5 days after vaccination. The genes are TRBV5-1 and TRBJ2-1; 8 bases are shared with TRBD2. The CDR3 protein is CASSLERGYYNEQFF. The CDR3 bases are TGCGCCAGCAGCTTGGAGCGGGGGTACTACAATGAGCAGTTCTTC.